These 8 T cell receptor beta chains came from one sample sequenced in a study of blood T cell repertoires in COVID-19. This table comes from immunoSEQ multiplex PCR, and its TCRdb copy is limited to in-frame clones, with some not included. This table holds some 170,000 clones, roughly 90% found once. Sequenced sample: peripheral blood. The receptor source for this set is a woman aged 45 to 65 with acute or convalescent COVID-19.

The rearrangement joins TRBV10-2 to TRBJ1-1, with TRBD1 matching 7 bases. V was clipped by 6 bases and J by 1 base; unmatched bases: 5. The germline V gene encodes CDR1 WSHSY and CDR2 SAAADI. The CDR3 sequence is 14 residues long. For the CDR3, the DNA is TGCGCCAGCAGGTTCGGGACAGCGAACACTGAAGCTTTCTTT. This codes for CASRFGTANTEAFF.

V gene TRBV30 combines with J gene TRBJ2-7, with 10 nucleotides matching TRBD1. CDR1 GTSNPN and CDR2 SVGIG come from the germline V gene (reference sequence). The J segment lost 2 bases and the V segment lost 3 bases, leaving 4 bases of the junction unmatched. This CDR3 is 14 amino acids long. The CDR3 spells CAWSAGQGTYEQYF. The DNA of the CDR3 is TGTGCCTGGAGCGCGGGACAGGGGACCTACGAGCAGTACTTC.

The gene calls are TRBV27 and TRBJ1-6; D is unclear. Germline assignment: CDR1 MNHEY and CDR2 SMNVEV (reference sequence). The CDR3 length is 16 residues. Deletions cut 6 bases from V and 11 bases from J, with 23 bases between. DNA of the CDR3: TGTGCCAGCAGACACTTCAACGGGGATCGATATCCACCCCTCCACTTT. Its translation is CASRHFNGDRYPPLHF.

The chain joins TRBV24-1 to TRBJ2-2; D gene unclear. V lost 4 bases and J lost 1, with 6 bases in between. Germline CDR1 reads KGHDR; CDR2 reads SFDVKD. The CDR3 loop spans 14 amino acids. CDR3 amino acids: CATSESGNTGELFF. The DNA of the CDR3 is TGTGCCACCAGTGAATCAGGGAACACCGGGGAGCTGTTTTTT.

This chain links TRBV1 with TRBJ2-7; TRBD2 is the table's D call and was not checked against the DNA. TRBV1 counts as a pseudogene. The CDR3 covers 18 residues. The CDR3 DNA reads as TGCACCAGCAGTACTAGCGGGAGGGTTCCCCCTAGACCCCACGAGCAGTACTTC. Encoded protein: CTSSTSGRVPPRPHEQYF.

This clone came up once. V and J are TRBV7-8 and TRBJ1-4; D remains ambiguous. V was clipped by 5 bases and J by 8 bases, with 12 bases between them. The CDR3 loop spans 13 amino acids. CDR1 and CDR2 (germline): SGHVS, FQNEAQ. CDR3 sequence reads: CASSRSVGEKLFF. The CDR3 bases are TGTGCCAGCAGCCGTTCGGTCGGGGAAAAACTGTTTTTT.

This sequence joins TRBV28 and TRBJ1-2; D is undetermined. CDR1 is MDHEN, CDR2 SYDVKM, per germline. The CDR3 runs to 14 residues. Trimming stripped 2 bases from V and 4 bases from J, with 11 bases between. CDR3 coding DNA: TGTGCCAGCAGTTTAATCCCAGGAATCTATGGCTACACCTTC. Protein sequence: CASSLIPGIYGYTF.

This rearrangement joins TRBV5-1 to TRBJ1-1; maybe TRBD1 (6 bases). This CDR3 comprises 13 residues. Trimming pared 5 bases from V and 5 bases from J, leaving 13 bases between. Germline V gene sequence: CDR1 SGHRS, CDR2 YFSETQ. CDR3 in amino acids: CASRFVGGTEAFF. The CDR3 nucleotides read TGCGCCAGCAGGTTTGTAGGGGGAACTGAAGCTTTCTTT.